Listed here is a single TCR beta chain. Antigen unknown. Germline V gives CDR1 LGHNA, CDR2 YSLEER. The CDR3 runs 15 residues. V was cut by 6 bases and J by 1 base, with 13 bases left in between. The CDR3 regions of TCR beta were amplified from RNA transcripts. The primer set for the first-round RT-PCR of the TCR CDR3 was HTBI. TCRdb used MiXCR to reprocess the multiplex PCR reads, holding one entry per CDR3 protein. The sample shows roughly 500,000 distinct CDR3 sequences, approximately 23% of them seen only once. This sample is part of a study of T cells in Graves' hyperthyroidism and ophthalmopathy. This sample holds PBMCs from roughly 10 ml fresh peripheral blood. Study conclusions and caveats: Most clonotypes expanded in the thyroid (above 0.001) were also present in blood. A median about 6 months before onset, the model predicted ophthalmopathy.

Sequenced sample: blood. V usage is TRBV4-3 and J usage is TRBJ2-4; D is possibly TRBD2 (6 bases). The clonotype was recovered from a woman aged 70-85 years with Graves' ophthalmopathy. This CDR3 is CASSLGGTAKNIQYF. The CDR3 nucleotides are TGCGCCAGCAGTCTTGGAGGGACGGCCAAAAACATTCAGTACTTC.